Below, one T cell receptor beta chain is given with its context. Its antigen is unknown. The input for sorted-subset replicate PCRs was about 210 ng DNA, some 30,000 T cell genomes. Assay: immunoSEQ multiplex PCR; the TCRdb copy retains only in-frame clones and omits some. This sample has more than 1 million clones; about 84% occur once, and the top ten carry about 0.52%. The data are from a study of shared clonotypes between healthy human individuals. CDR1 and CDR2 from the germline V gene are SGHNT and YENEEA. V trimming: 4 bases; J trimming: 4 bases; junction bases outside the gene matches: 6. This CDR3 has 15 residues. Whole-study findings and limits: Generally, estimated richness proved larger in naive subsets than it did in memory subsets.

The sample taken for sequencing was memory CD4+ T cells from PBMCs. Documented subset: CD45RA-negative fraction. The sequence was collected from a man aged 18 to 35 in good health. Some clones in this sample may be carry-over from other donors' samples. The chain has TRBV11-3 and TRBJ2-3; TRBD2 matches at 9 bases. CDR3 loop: CASSWNSGSADTQYF. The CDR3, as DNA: TGTGCCAGCAGCTGGAATAGCGGGAGTGCAGATACGCAGTATTTT.